The rows below give T cell receptor beta chains drawn from one sample of a study of brain T cells in children with intractable seizures. TCRdb keeps only in-frame clones here, not all; method: immunoSEQ multiplex PCR. The table records about 41,000 clones, 80% to 95% of them present only once. Source: peripheral blood, taken at surgery. These receptors were collected from a girl between 2 and 10 years old with tuberous sclerosis and intractable seizures. Each CDR3 is given with its conserved first and last residue. Fields, in order: V gene, D gene, clone size, J gene, CDR3 protein, CDR3 DNA. The D gene is left open where the match is weak. For some rows the clone size is stated as once, few or many, or as a class when expanded; others skip it.

>TRBV6-5|TRBD1|.|TRBJ1-1
CASSYQGAGTEAFF
TGTGCCAGCAGTTACCAGGGGGCGGGCACTGAAGCTTTCTTT
>TRBV18|.|.|TRBJ2-7
CASSPLFGKPYEQYF
TGTGCCAGCTCACCACTCTTCGGGAAACCCTACGAGCAGTACTTC
>TRBV24-1|.|.|TRBJ2-3
CATSDLSRDDTDTQYF
TGTGCCACCAGTGATTTGAGCCGGGACGACACAGATACGCAGTATTTT
>TRBV7-3|.|.|TRBJ1-1
CASSLWDTTEAFF
TGTGCCAGCAGCTTATGGGACACAACTGAAGCTTTCTTT
>TRBV7-3|.|.|TRBJ2-2
CASSAQPQNTGELFF
TGTGCCAGCAGCGCCCAGCCGCAGAACACCGGGGAGCTGTTTTTT
>TRBV6-5|.|.|TRBJ1-3
CASSRDAFSGNTIYF
TGTGCCAGCAGCCGGGACGCTTTCTCTGGAAACACCATATATTTT
>TRBV28|.|.|TRBJ1-5
CASKPGDLLNQPQHF
TGTGCCAGCAAGCCCGGGGACCTACTCAATCAGCCCCAGCATTTT
>TRBV19|TRBD1|.|TRBJ1-6
CASKFAGGVNSPLHF
TGTGCCAGTAAGTTCGCAGGGGGCGTAAATTCACCCCTCCACTTT
>TRBV4-1|TRBD1|once|TRBJ2-2
CASSYRTGRAEAGELFF
TGCGCCAGCAGCTATAGGACAGGAAGGGCCGAGGCCGGGGAGCTGTTTTTT
>TRBV7-9|.|.|TRBJ2-1
CASSLVGGKHNEQFF
TGTGCCAGCAGCTTAGTGGGGGGAAAACACAATGAGCAGTTCTTC
>TRBV10-1|TRBD2|.|TRBJ2-3
CASSETSGSTDTQYF
TGCGCCAGCAGTGAGACTAGCGGGAGCACAGATACGCAGTATTTT
>TRBV19|TRBD1|.|TRBJ1-2
CASRDEQGAKRGYTF
TGTGCCAGTAGGGATGAACAGGGGGCGAAACGCGGCTACACCTTC
>TRBV4-2|.|few|TRBJ1-1
CASSPQGLDEAFF
TGTGCCAGCAGCCCCCAGGGACTGGATGAAGCTTTCTTT
>TRBV3-1/TRBV3-2|TRBD1|once|TRBJ1-1
CASSKVGTGGSEAFF
TGTGCCAGCAGCAAAGTGGGGACAGGGGGCTCTGAAGCTTTCTTT
>TRBV19|TRBD1|.|TRBJ1-5
CASSTTGAQNQPQHF
TGTGCCAGTAGTACGACAGGGGCCCAGAATCAGCCCCAGCATTTT
>TRBV2|.|.|TRBJ2-2
CASSVGVAGELFF
TGTGCCAGCAGTGTGGGGGTGGCCGGGGAGCTGTTTTTT
>TRBV2|.|.|TRBJ1-1
CASSDTGDSTEAFF
TGTGCCAGCAGTGACACGGGTGATAGCACTGAAGCTTTCTTT
>TRBV12-5|TRBD1|once|TRBJ2-2
CASGLFRDRDLGMNTGELFF
TGTGCTAGTGGTTTGTTCCGGGACAGGGACTTGGGAATGAACACCGGGGAGCTGTTTTTT
>TRBV19|TRBD1|.|TRBJ2-1
CASSKNRGLKDEQFF
TGTGCCAGTAGTAAGAACAGGGGGCTAAAGGATGAGCAGTTCTTC
>TRBV7-6|TRBD1|.|TRBJ2-5
CASSLVSSGTGSRWETQYF
TGTGCCAGCAGCTTAGTATCAAGTGGGACAGGGTCACGCTGGGAGACCCAGTACTTC
>TRBV20-1|TRBD1|.|TRBJ1-5
CSASRGGESNQPQHF
TGCAGTGCTAGTCGAGGGGGCGAAAGCAATCAGCCCCAGCATTTT
>TRBV11-2|.|few|TRBJ1-1
CASSLLDRNTEAFF
TGTGCCAGCAGCTTACTGGACAGGAACACTGAAGCTTTCTTT
>TRBV6-5|.|few|TRBJ2-7
CASKLADGTYEQYF
TGTGCCAGCAAACTGGCGGACGGAACCTACGAGCAGTACTTC
>TRBV6-1|.|.|TRBJ1-1
CASSDPGRTKGTEAFF
TGTGCCAGCAGTGACCCGGGACGAACAAAGGGGACTGAAGCTTTCTTT
>TRBV7-3|TRBD2|once|TRBJ2-5
CASSLMGLAGGQETQYF
TGTGCCAGCAGCTTAATGGGACTAGCGGGGGGGCAAGAGACCCAGTACTTC
>TRBV27|.|.|TRBJ1-5
CASSLYFGSNQPQHF
TGTGCCAGCAGTTTATATTTCGGTAGCAATCAGCCCCAGCATTTT
>TRBV2|TRBD2|.|TRBJ2-3
CASSPSSGGKDTQYF
TGTGCCAGCAGTCCATCTAGCGGGGGGAAAGATACGCAGTATTTT
>TRBV19|.|.|TRBJ1-2
CASSDITPRAGYGYTF
TGTGCCAGTAGTGATATCACTCCGAGGGCCGGCTATGGCTACACCTTC
>TRBV7-9|.|.|TRBJ1-1
CASSLGATGYTEAFF
TGTGCCAGCAGCTTAGGGGCGACAGGTTACACTGAAGCTTTCTTT
>TRBV19|.|.|TRBJ1-4
CASSIVGEKLFF
TGTGCCAGTAGTATAGTGGGAGAAAAACTGTTTTTT
>TRBV5-6|TRBD1|.|TRBJ1-5
CASNRQGYSNQPQHF
TGTGCCAGCAACCGACAGGGGTATAGCAATCAGCCCCAGCATTTT
>TRBV5-1|.|.|TRBJ2-6
CASSFSNSHSGANVLTF
TGCGCCAGCAGCTTTTCTAATAGCCACTCTGGGGCCAACGTCCTGACTTTC
>TRBV19|.|.|TRBJ1-5
CASTPTRDRRQLFNQPQHF
TGTGCCAGTACCCCTACCCGCGACAGGAGACAACTTTTCAATCAGCCCCAGCATTTT
>TRBV20-1|.|once|TRBJ2-3
CSARDLDTQYF
TGCAGTGCTAGAGATTTAGATACGCAGTATTTT
>TRBV30|.|.|TRBJ1-2
CAWSVRVSGEATF
TGTGCCTGGAGTGTACGAGTCAGCGGGGAAGCCACCTTC
>TRBV5-1|.|.|TRBJ2-5
CASRPNPSQETQYF
TGCGCCAGCAGACCGAACCCGAGCCAAGAGACCCAGTACTTC
>TRBV5-1|TRBD1|.|TRBJ2-1
CASSLHGQGNEQFF
TGCGCCAGCAGCTTGCACGGACAGGGCAATGAGCAGTTCTTC
>TRBV5-8|.|.|TRBJ1-2
CASSLHRTTYGYTF
TGTGCCAGCAGCTTGCACAGGACCACCTATGGCTACACCTTC
>TRBV11-2|.|.|TRBJ1-3
CASSPVQGSPHSGNTIYF
TGTGCCAGCAGCCCAGTCCAGGGCAGCCCTCACTCTGGAAACACCATATATTTT
>TRBV29-1|TRBD1|.|TRBJ1-2
CSSAADRGAGGYTF
TGCAGCAGCGCGGCCGACAGGGGAGCGGGTGGCTACACCTTC
>TRBV29-1|TRBD1|few|TRBJ1-2
CSGGPGTGGDYGYTF
TGCAGCGGGGGTCCCGGGACAGGGGGCGACTATGGCTACACCTTC
>TRBV30|.|.|TRBJ1-4
CAWSSSRGGPYEKLFF
TGTGCCTGGAGTTCCTCCCGCGGGGGGCCTTATGAAAAACTGTTTTTT
>TRBV2|.|.|TRBJ1-2
CASTAGGYGYTF
TGTGCCAGCACAGCAGGCGGCTATGGCTACACCTTC